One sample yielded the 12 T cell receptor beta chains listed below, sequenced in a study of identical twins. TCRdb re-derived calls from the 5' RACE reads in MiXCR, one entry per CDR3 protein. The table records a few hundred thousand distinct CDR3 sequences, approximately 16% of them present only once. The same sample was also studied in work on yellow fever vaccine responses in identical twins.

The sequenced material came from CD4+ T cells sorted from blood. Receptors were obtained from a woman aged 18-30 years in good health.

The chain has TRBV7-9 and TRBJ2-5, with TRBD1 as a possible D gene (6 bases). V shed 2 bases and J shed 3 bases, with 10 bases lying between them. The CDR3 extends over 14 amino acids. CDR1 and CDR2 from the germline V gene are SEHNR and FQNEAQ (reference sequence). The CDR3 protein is CASSLPQGKETQYF. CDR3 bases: TGTGCCAGCAGCTTACCACAGGGTAAAGAGACCCAGTACTTC.

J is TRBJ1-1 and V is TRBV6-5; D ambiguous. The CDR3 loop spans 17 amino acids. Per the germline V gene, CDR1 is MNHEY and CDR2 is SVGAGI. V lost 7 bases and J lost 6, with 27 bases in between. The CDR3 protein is CASIRFPMMGSGAEAFF. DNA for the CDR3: TGTGCCAGCATTAGATTTCCAATGATGGGGTCCGGGGCTGAAGCTTTCTTT.

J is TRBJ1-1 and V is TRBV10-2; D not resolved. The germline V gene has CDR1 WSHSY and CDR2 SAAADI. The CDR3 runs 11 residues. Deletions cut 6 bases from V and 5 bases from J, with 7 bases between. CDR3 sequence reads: CASRTRTEAFF. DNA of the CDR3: TGCGCCAGCAGGACACGAACTGAAGCTTTCTTT.

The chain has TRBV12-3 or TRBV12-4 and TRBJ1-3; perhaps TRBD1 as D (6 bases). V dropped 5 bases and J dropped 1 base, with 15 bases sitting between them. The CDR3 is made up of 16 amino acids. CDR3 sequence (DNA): TGTGCCAGCAGTCTAGGACAGTCCCCATCTGGAAACACCATATATTTT. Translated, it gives CASSLGQSPSGNTIYF.

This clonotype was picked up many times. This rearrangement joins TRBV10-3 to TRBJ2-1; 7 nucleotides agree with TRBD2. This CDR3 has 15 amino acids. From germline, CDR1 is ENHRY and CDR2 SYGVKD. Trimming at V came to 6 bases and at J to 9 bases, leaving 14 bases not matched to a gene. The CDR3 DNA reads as TGTGCCATCAGCGCCGGTGAGGGGAGGGCCACTGAGCAGTTCTTC. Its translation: CAISAGEGRATEQFF.

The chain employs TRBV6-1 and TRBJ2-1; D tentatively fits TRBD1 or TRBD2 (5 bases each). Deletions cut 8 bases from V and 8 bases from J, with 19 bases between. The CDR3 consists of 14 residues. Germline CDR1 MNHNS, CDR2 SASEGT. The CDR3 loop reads CASGFGTLVYEQFF. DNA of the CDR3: TGTGCCAGCGGCTTCGGGACGTTAGTATATGAGCAGTTCTTC.

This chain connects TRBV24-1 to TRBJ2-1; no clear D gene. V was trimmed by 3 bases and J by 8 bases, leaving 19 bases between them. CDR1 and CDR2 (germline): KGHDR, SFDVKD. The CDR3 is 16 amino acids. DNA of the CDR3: TGTGCCACCAGTGATCTAACGGGCCCCAAGGGCCATGAGCAGTTCTTC. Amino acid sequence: CATSDLTGPKGHEQFF.

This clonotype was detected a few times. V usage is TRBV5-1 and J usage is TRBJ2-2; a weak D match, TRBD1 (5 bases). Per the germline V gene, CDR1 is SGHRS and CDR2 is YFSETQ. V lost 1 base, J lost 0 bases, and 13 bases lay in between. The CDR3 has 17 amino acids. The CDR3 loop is CASSLTIRTSNTGELFF. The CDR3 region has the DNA TGCGCCAGCAGCTTGACCATCCGGACATCGAACACCGGGGAGCTGTTTTTT.

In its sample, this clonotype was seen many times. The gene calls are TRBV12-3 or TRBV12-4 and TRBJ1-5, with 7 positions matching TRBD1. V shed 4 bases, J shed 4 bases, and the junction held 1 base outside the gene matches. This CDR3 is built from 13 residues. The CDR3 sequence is CASSSTGNQPQHF. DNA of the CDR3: TGTGCCAGCAGTTCGACAGGGAATCAGCCCCAGCATTTT.

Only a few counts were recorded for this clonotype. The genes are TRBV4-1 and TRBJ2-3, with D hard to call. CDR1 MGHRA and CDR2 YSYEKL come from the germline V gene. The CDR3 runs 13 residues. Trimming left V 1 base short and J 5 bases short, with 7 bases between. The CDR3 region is CASSQVDKDTQYF. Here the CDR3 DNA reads TGCGCCAGCAGCCAAGTCGACAAAGATACGCAGTATTTT.

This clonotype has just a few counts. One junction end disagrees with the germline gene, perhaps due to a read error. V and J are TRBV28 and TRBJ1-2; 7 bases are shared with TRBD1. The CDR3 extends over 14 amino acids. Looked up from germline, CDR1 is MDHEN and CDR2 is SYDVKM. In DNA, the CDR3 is TGTCCCAGCAGAGCGACCGGGACAGCGGATGGCTACACCTTC. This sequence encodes CPSRATGTADGYTF.

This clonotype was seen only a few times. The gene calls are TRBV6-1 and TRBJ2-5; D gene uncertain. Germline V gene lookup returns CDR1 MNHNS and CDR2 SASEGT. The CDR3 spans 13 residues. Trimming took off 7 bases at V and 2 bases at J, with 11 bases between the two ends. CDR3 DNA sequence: TGTGCCAGCAATCAGGCAGCGCAAGAGACCCAGTACTTC. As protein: CASNQAAQETQYF.